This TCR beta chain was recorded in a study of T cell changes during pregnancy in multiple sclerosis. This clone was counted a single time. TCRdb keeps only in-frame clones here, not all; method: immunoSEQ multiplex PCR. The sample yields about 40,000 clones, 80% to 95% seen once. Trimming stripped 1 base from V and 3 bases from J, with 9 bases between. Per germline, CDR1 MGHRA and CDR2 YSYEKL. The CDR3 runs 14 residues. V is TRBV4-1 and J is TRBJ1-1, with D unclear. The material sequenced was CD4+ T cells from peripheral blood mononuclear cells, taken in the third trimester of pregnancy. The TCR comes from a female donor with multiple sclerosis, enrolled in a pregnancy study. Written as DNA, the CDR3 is TGCGCCAGCAGCCAAGTACGGAGGGACACTGAAGCTTTCTTT. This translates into CASSQVRRDTEAFF.